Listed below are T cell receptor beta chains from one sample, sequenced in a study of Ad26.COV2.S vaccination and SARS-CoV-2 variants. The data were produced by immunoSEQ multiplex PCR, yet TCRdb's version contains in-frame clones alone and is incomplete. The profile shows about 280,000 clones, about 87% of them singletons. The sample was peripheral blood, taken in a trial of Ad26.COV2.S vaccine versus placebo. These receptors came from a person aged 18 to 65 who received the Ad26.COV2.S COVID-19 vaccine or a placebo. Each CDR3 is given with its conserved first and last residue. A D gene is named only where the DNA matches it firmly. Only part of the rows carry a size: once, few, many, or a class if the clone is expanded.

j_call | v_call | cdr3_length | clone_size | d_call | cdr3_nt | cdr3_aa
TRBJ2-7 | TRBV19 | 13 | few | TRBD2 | TGTGCCAGTAGTATATATGGGAGGGACGAGCAGTACTTC | CASSIYGRDEQYF
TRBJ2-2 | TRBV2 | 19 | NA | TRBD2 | TGTGCCAGCAGTGAATTTCTGATCCCCGGGACTAGATCGCATGAGGAGCTGTTTTTT | CASSEFLIPGTRSHEELFF
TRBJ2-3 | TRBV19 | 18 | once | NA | TGTGCCAGTAGTATAGGGCCATTTCCAGGGGATATTGCAGATACGCAGTATTTT | CASSIGPFPGDIADTQYF
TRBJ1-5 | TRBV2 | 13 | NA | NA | TGTGCCAGCAACCGGGACGCCAATCAGCCCCAGCATTTT | CASNRDANQPQHF
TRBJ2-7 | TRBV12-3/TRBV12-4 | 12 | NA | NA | TGTGCCAGCAGTTTTGACGGACACGAGCAGTACTTC | CASSFDGHEQYF
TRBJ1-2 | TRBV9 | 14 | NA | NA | TGTGCCAGCAGCGTAGCTGCCCTGGGGTATGGCTACACCTTC | CASSVAALGYGYTF
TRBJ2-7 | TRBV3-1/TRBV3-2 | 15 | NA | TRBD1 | TGTGCCAGCAGCCAAGATCGGGACAGGGGTTCAGGGCAGTACTTC | CASSQDRDRGSGQYF
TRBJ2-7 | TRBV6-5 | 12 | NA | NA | TGTGCCAGGCCGACAGAACACTACGAGCAGTACTTC | CARPTEHYEQYF
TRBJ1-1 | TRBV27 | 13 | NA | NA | TGTGCCAGCAGGAGCGGACTGAACACTGAAGCTTTCTTT | CASRSGLNTEAFF
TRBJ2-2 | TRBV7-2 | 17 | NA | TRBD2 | TGTGCCAGCAGCTCGGGGGGAAGCGGGCTCAACACCGGGGAGCTGTTTTTT | CASSSGGSGLNTGELFF
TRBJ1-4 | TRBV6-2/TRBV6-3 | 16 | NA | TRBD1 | TGTGCCAGCAGTTACTCGAGTCAGGGGGCAAGAGAAAAACTGTTTTTT | CASSYSSQGAREKLFF
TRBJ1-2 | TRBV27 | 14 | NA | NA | TGTGCCAGCAGTTTAGGGGTGGGTGACTATGGCTACACCTTC | CASSLGVGDYGYTF
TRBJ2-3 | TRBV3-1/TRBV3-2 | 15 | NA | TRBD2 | TGTGCCAGCAGCCAAGCTAGCGGAAGCACAGATACGCAGTATTTT | CASSQASGSTDTQYF